This T cell receptor (beta chain) was retrieved from a study of blood T cell repertoires in COVID-19. Produced via immunoSEQ multiplex PCR; TCRdb's table is partial and in-frame only. The sample includes 250,000 to 350,000 clones, 65% to 85% of them seen just once. The CDR3 length is 13 residues. With 4 bases clipped from V and 10 bases from J, the junction kept 9 bases outside the gene matches. The germline V gene has CDR1 SGHTS and CDR2 YDEGEE. The sequenced sample was peripheral blood. This clonotype was sampled from a woman aged 45-65 years with acute or convalescent COVID-19. V usage is TRBV5-8 and J usage is TRBJ1-2; 8 nucleotides agree with TRBD1. In nucleotides, the CDR3 is TGTGCCAGCAGCCCCGACAGGGGATTCGACTACACCTTC. It translates to CASSPDRGFDYTF.